These T cell receptor beta chains were read from a single sample in a study of regulatory T cells in long-lasting Graves disease. TCRdb independently ran MiXCR on the multiplex PCR reads; one entry per CDR3 protein. The data contain some 220,000 distinct CDR3 sequences, roughly 18% of them singletons. These same data were also listed under a study on T cells in Graves' hyperthyroidism and ophthalmopathy.

The source was peripheral blood mononuclear cells (PBMCs), collected at new diagnosis, from a patient treated with antithyroid drugs. The receptors here all came from a woman in her 30s with Graves disease. CDR3s include the opening cysteine and the closing phenylalanine or tryptophan. Each record gives: D gene, J gene, V gene, clone size, CDR3 protein, CDR3 DNA. A D gene is named only where the DNA matches it firmly. Clone size appears in some rows only: once, few, many, or a class for an expanded clone.

>TRBD1|TRBJ2-1|TRBV29-1|-
CSVRNRGVAYNEQFF
TGCAGCGTGAGGAACAGGGGTGTCGCCTACAATGAGCAGTTCTTC
>-|TRBJ1-5|TRBV10-3|many
CAISGRGEGQPQHF
TGTGCCATCAGTGGAAGAGGGGAGGGGCAGCCCCAGCATTTT
>-|TRBJ2-7|TRBV13|many
CASSTKDGRYSYEQYF
TGTGCCAGCAGCACAAAGGACGGTCGGTACTCCTACGAGCAGTACTTC
>TRBD2|TRBJ2-1|TRBV27|-
CASSLRLAGPGDNEQFF
TGTGCCAGCAGTTTGAGGCTAGCGGGCCCGGGGGACAATGAGCAGTTCTTC
>TRBD2|TRBJ2-3|TRBV2|-
CASSKVAGESGTQYF
TGTGCCAGCAGCAAGGTAGCGGGAGAATCGGGTACGCAGTATTTT
>TRBD1|TRBJ2-7|TRBV6-5|few
CASSYQTGVSYEQYF
TGTGCCAGCAGTTACCAGACAGGGGTCTCCTACGAGCAGTACTTC
>-|TRBJ1-6|TRBV5-1|many
CASSLWGPSTDNSPLHF
TGCGCCAGCAGCTTGTGGGGACCGTCAACGGATAATTCACCCCTCCACTTT
>-|TRBJ2-2|TRBV7-3|few
CASSLSGNGYTGELFF
TGTGCCAGCAGCTTATCCGGGAATGGGTACACCGGGGAGCTGTTTTTT
>-|TRBJ2-3|TRBV7-9|-
CASSLAGGPSTDTQYF
TGTGCCAGCAGCTTAGCGGGGGGGCCTAGCACAGATACGCAGTATTTT
>-|TRBJ1-2|TRBV28|many
CASSLEGDYGYTF
TGTGCCAGCAGTTTAGAGGGGGACTATGGCTACACCTTC
>-|TRBJ1-3|TRBV20-1|many
CSASIGVGNTIYF
TGCAGTGCTAGTATAGGGGTAGGAAACACCATATATTTT
>TRBD1|TRBJ2-3|TRBV5-6|many
CASSRQGLGTDTQYF
TGTGCCAGCAGTAGACAGGGGCTAGGCACAGATACGCAGTATTTT
>-|TRBJ1-3|TRBV6-2/TRBV6-3|many
CASSQTGRTSGNTIYF
TGTGCCAGCAGTCAAACAGGGCGTACGTCTGGAAACACCATATATTTT
>-|TRBJ1-2|TRBV20-1|few
CSARGPVANYGYTF
TGCAGTGCTAGAGGGCCGGTAGCTAACTATGGCTACACCTTC
>-|TRBJ2-3|TRBV2|-
CASSSLGQVTGERSGTDTQYF
TGTGCCAGCAGCTCGCTGGGACAAGTAACCGGGGAGCGTAGCGGCACAGATACGCAGTATTTT
>-|TRBJ2-1|TRBV12-3/TRBV12-4|many
CASSFRIPDNEQFF
TGTGCCAGCAGTTTTCGTATACCCGACAATGAGCAGTTCTTC
>TRBD2|TRBJ2-1|TRBV19|many
CASSRTSGRVNSYNEQFF
TGTGCCAGTAGCAGGACTAGCGGGAGGGTCAACTCCTACAATGAGCAGTTCTTC
>-|TRBJ1-2|TRBV7-2|many
CASSSQGRSIRGYTF
TGTGCCAGCAGCTCCCAGGGTAGATCTATTCGAGGCTACACCTTC
>TRBD1|TRBJ2-7|TRBV6-5|many
CASSYSRQGLGEQYF
TGTGCCAGCAGTTACTCCAGACAGGGCCTTGGCGAGCAGTACTTC
>TRBD1|TRBJ2-1|TRBV5-1|many
CASRATGGLYNEQFF
TGCGCCAGCAGAGCAACAGGGGGGTTGTACAATGAGCAGTTCTTC
>-|TRBJ2-1|TRBV20-1|once
CSARDSLISSYNEQFF
TGCAGTGCTAGAGACTCTCTAATAAGCTCCTACAATGAGCAGTTCTTC
>-|TRBJ1-3|TRBV27|many
CASSLRNGNTIYF
TGTGCCAGCAGTTTAAGAAACGGAAACACCATATATTTT
>-|TRBJ2-1|TRBV28|many
CASSTLGSYNEQFF
TGTGCCAGCAGTACCCTCGGCAGTTACAATGAGCAGTTCTTC
>-|TRBJ2-7|TRBV28|few
CASSFPLVTYEQYF
TGTGCCAGCAGTTTTCCGCTAGTAACCTACGAGCAGTACTTC
>-|TRBJ1-1|TRBV11-2|many
CASSQWRNTEAFF
TGTGCCAGCAGCCAGTGGAGGAACACTGAAGCTTTCTTT
>-|TRBJ2-1|TRBV6-2/TRBV6-3|-
CASSYSTGNEQFF
TGTGCCAGCAGTTACTCGACGGGTAATGAGCAGTTCTTC
>TRBD1|TRBJ1-2|TRBV20-1|many
CSARPAGQPTRGYTF
TGCAGTGCTAGGCCCGCGGGACAGCCGACAAGGGGCTACACCTTC
>TRBD2|TRBJ2-1|TRBV10-3|few
CAISESYRGRPHEQFF
TGTGCCATCAGTGAGTCATACCGCGGGAGACCCCATGAGCAGTTCTTC
>-|TRBJ1-6|TRBV28|many
CASSKQGTYNSPLHF
TGTGCCAGCAGTAAACAGGGTACTTATAATTCACCCCTCCACTTT
>-|TRBJ2-2|TRBV2|-
CASSARQITGELFF
TGTGCCAGCAGTGCTCGACAGATCACCGGGGAGCTGTTTTTT
>-|TRBJ1-5|TRBV19|many
CASETTGRYSNQPQHF
TGTGCCAGTGAAACCACAGGGCGATATAGCAATCAGCCCCAGCATTTT
>-|TRBJ1-5|TRBV19|-
CASRGRGNQPQHF
TGTGCCAGTAGAGGGAGGGGCAATCAGCCCCAGCATTTT
>-|TRBJ1-1|TRBV19|few
CASSIGSGIAEAFF
TGTGCCAGTAGTATTGGGTCTGGGATCGCTGAAGCTTTCTTT
>-|TRBJ2-1|TRBV11-2|many
CASSLDSSYNEQFF
TGTGCCAGCAGCTTAGACAGTTCCTACAATGAGCAGTTCTTC
>TRBD2|TRBJ2-2|TRBV19|many
CASRKGLAGGLTGELFF
TGTGCCAGTCGCAAGGGGCTAGCGGGAGGGCTCACCGGGGAGCTGTTTTTT
>-|TRBJ2-1|TRBV12-3/TRBV12-4|-
CASSRDYYYYNEQFF
TGTGCCAGCAGCCGAGACTACTACTATTACAATGAGCAGTTCTTC
>TRBD2|TRBJ2-7|TRBV9|many
CASSAGGALSYEQYF
TGTGCCAGCAGCGCCGGGGGGGCCCTCTCCTACGAGCAGTACTTC
>-|TRBJ1-1|TRBV3-1|many
CASSRAWGGTEAFF
TGTGCCAGCAGCCGAGCGTGGGGAGGGACTGAAGCTTTCTTT
>TRBD1|TRBJ2-7|TRBV4-1|-
CASSQAPDRGTTYEQYF
TGCGCCAGCAGCCAAGCCCCGGACAGGGGCACGACCTACGAGCAGTACTTC
>-|TRBJ1-4|TRBV29-1|-
CSATGLNEKLFF
TGCAGCGCGACAGGCCTGAATGAAAAACTGTTTTTT
>TRBD1|TRBJ1-1|TRBV3-1|many
CASRDTGGQNTEAFF
TGTGCCAGCAGAGATACAGGGGGCCAGAACACTGAAGCTTTCTTT
>TRBD1|TRBJ1-2|TRBV7-2|few
CASSAYRGANYGYTF
TGTGCCAGCAGTGCCTACAGGGGAGCTAACTATGGCTACACCTTC
>TRBD1|TRBJ1-1|TRBV7-2|many
CASSVQRQGSTEAFF
TGTGCCAGCAGCGTCCAGAGACAGGGGAGCACTGAAGCTTTCTTT